The source of this TCR beta chain is a study of early T cells in non-severe SARS-CoV-2 infection. This clonotype was detected many times. V lost 4 bases and J 1 base, leaving 13 bases between the germline ends. The length of the CDR3 is 15 residues. From germline, CDR1 is KGHSH and CDR2 LQKENI. TCRdb reprocessed the 5' RACE reads via MiXCR and lists one record per CDR3 protein. In the table there are about 21,000 distinct CDR3 sequences, 5% to 6% of which are singletons. The chain recombines TRBV18 with TRBJ1-1; maybe TRBD1 (5 bases). This clonotype was obtained from an adult who was a healthcare worker with PCR-confirmed SARS-CoV-2 infection or an uninfected control (not recorded which). The sequenced sample was whole blood, obtained at baseline. The CDR3 DNA reads TGTGCCAGCTCACTTTATCGGGGGAAGAACACTGAAGCTTTCTTT. Residues: CASSLYRGKNTEAFF.